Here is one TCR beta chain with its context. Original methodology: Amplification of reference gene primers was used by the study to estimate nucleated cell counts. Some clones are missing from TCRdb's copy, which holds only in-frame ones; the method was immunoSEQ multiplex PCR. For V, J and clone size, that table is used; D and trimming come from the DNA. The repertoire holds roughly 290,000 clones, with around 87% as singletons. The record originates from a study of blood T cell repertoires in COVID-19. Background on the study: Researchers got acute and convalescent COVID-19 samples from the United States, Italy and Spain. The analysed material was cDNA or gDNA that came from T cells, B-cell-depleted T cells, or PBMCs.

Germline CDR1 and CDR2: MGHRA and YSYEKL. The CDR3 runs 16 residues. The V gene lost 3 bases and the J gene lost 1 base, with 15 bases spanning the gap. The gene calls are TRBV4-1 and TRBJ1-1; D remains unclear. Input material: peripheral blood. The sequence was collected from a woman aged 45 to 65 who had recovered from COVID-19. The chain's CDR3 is CASSQMFGRRNTEAFF. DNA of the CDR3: TGCGCCAGCAGCCAGATGTTTGGGAGGAGGAACACTGAAGCTTTCTTT.